These 2 T cell receptor beta chains were all obtained from the same sample, sequenced in a study of OX40 agonist ivuxolimab in advanced cancers. Library creation used the immunoSEQ multiplex PCR assay. What TCRdb holds here is the immuneACCESS table cut down to in-frame rearrangements. Part of the clones is not present; checked against another copy, under half of the missing clones reflect an unresolved V gene, and the others are unexplained. This sample lists about 71,000 clones; roughly 89% were detected once. The ten biggest clones cover roughly 0.85% of the sample. The starting material was CD4+ or CD8+ T cells sorted from blood, obtained in a trial of the OX40 agonist ivuxolimab. The receptor source for this set is an adult with an advanced solid tumor such as melanoma, head and neck, liver or kidney cancer.

The V gene is TRBV7-2, the J gene TRBJ2-3, with 7 bases identical to TRBD2. The CDR3 has 15 residues. In germline, CDR1 is SGHTA, CDR2 FQGNSA. Unmatched junction bases numbered 10, after V lost 7 bases and J lost 3 bases. In DNA, the CDR3 is TGTGCCAGCAACCCGGGGGAGGGGTTTACAGATACGCAGTATTTT. Translated, it gives CASNPGEGFTDTQYF.

This clone has only one observation. The chain couples TRBV23-1 to TRBJ1-5; TRBD1 aligns across 7 bases. TRBV23-1 is an ORF, with its function uncertain. V lost 4 bases and J lost 1; bases outside the gene matches: 7. CDR3 length: 16 residues. The CDR3 DNA sequence: TGCGCCAGCAGTCCAGACAGGGATACAAGCAATCAGCCCCAGCATTTT. This encodes CASSPDRDTSNQPQHF.